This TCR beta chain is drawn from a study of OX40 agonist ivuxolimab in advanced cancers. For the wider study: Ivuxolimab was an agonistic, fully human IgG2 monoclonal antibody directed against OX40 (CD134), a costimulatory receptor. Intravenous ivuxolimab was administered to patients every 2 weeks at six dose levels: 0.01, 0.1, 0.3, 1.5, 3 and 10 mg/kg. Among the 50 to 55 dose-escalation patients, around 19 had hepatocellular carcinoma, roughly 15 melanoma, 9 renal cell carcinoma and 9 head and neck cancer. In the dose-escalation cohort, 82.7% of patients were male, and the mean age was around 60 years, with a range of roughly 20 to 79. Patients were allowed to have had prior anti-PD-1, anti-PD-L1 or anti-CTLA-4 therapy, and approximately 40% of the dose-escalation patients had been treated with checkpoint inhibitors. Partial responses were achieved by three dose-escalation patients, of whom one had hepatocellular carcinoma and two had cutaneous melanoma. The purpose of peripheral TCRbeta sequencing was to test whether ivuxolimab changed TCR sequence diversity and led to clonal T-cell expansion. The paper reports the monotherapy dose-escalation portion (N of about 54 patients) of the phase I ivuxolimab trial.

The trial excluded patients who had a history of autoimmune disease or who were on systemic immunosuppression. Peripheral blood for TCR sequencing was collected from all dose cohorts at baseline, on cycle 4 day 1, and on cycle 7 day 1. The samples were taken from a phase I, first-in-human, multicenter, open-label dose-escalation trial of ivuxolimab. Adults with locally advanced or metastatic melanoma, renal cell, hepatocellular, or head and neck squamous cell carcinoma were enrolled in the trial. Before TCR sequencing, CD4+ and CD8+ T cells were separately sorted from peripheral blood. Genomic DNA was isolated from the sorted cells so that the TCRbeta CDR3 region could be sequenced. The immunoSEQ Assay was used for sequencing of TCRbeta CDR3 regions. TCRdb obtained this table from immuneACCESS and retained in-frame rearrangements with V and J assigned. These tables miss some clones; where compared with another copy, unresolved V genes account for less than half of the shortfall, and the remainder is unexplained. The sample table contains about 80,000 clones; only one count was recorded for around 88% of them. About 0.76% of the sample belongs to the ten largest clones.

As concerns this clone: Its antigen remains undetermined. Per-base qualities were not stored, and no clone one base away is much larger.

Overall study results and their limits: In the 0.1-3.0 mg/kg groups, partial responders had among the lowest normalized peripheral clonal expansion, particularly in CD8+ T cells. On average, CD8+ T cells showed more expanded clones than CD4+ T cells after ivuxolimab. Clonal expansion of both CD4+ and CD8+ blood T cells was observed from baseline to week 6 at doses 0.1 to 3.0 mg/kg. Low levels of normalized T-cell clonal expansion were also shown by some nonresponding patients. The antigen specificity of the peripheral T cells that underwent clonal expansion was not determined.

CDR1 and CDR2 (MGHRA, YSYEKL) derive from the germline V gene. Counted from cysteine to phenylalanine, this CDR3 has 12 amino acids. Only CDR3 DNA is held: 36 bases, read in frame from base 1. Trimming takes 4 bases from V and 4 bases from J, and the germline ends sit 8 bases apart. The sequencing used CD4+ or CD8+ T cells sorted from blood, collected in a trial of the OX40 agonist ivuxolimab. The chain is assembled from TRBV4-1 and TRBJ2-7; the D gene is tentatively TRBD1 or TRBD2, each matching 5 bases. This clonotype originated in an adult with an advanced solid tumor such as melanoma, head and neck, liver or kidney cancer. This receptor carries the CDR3 CASSREGYEQYF. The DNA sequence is TGCGCCAGCAGCCGCGAGGGGTACGAGCAGTACTTC.